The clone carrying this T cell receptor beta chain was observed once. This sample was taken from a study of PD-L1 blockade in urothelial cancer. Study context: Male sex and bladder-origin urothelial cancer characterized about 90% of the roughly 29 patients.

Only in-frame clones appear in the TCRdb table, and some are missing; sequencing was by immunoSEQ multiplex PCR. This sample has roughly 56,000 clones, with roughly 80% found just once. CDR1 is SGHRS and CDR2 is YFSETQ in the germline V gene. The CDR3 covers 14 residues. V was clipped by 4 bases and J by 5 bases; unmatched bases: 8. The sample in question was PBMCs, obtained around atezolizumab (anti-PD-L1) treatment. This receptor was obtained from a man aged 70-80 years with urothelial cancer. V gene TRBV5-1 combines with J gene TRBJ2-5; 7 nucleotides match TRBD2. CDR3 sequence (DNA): TGCGCCAGCAGCCCGCGCGGGGGTGATGAGACCCAGTACTTC. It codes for CASSPRGGDETQYF. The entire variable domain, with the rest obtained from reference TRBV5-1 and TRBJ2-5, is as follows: KAGVTQTPRYLIKTRGQQVTLSCSPISGHRSVSWYQQTPGQGLQFLFEYFSETQRNKGNFPGRFSGRQFSNSRSEMNVSTLELGDSALYLCASSPRGGDETQYFGPGTRLLVL.